The source of this T cell receptor beta chain is a study of identical twins. Study results and limitations: Potential partial confounding of zero-insertion analyses by invariant MAIT and iNKT cells was noted. Less excess twin sharing appeared in beta out-of-frame sequences.

Concerning this clonotype itself: What it binds is not known.

V gave up 4 bases and J gave up 2 bases, with 14 bases separating them. Germline V gives CDR1 SGHDT, CDR2 YYEEEE. The length of the CDR3 is 15 residues. Via MiXCR, TCRdb re-called the 5' RACE reads, giving one row per CDR3 protein. Of some 500,000 distinct CDR3 sequences listed, about 20% were seen once; the top ten hold 0.91%. These data are also associated with another study on T cells expressing NK-cell markers. As that report states: Clarity on HCMV specificity was lacking for the expanded NKG2C+ T cell clones.

The chain has TRBV5-6 and TRBJ2-3, with D tentatively TRBD2 (6 bases). The sample consisted of CD4+ T cells sorted from blood. This receptor was taken from a woman aged 18 to 35 in good health. Written as DNA, the CDR3 is TGTGCCAGCAGCGCCGAGGGCGGGAACACAGATACGCAGTATTTT. It specifies CASSAEGGNTDTQYF.